This is a list of T cell receptor beta chains from one sample in a study of shared T cell receptors in the human thymus. Sequenced by immunoSEQ multiplex PCR; TCRdb stores in-frame clones only, minus some. The profile shows some 720,000 clones, more than 75% of them singletons. This sample also appeared in a second study, on human thymus T cells.

The sequenced material came from thymocytes. The receptors were gathered from a boy under two years old with a congenital heart defect. The CDR3 runs from the conserved cysteine through the conserved F or W. D genes are given only for firm matches. Size is omitted from some rows. Given values are once, few, many or a class for expanded clones.

D gene	clone size	J gene	V gene	CDR3 protein	CDR3 DNA
NA	NA	TRBJ1-5	TRBV5-8	CASSLGGDQPQHF	TGTGCCAGCAGCTTAGGGGGAGATCAGCCCCAGCATTTT
TRBD2	NA	TRBJ2-3	TRBV7-9	CASSLGLAASTDTQYF	TGTGCCAGCAGCTTAGGACTAGCGGCTAGCACAGATACGCAGTATTTT
TRBD1	NA	TRBJ2-7	TRBV6-6	CASSSRTGVPPYEQYF	TGTGCCAGCAGTAGTAGGACAGGGGTCCCCCCTTACGAGCAGTACTTC
TRBD2	once	TRBJ2-3	TRBV4-3	CASSPQPLAGGTDTQYF	TGCGCCAGCAGCCCCCAACCTCTAGCGGGAGGCACAGATACGCAGTATTTT
TRBD1	NA	TRBJ2-7	TRBV25-1	CASSGGTGKYEQYF	TGTGCCAGCAGTGGCGGGACAGGGAAATACGAGCAGTACTTC
NA	NA	TRBJ1-1	TRBV5-6	CASSRMSGNTEAFF	TGTGCCAGCAGCCGTATGTCGGGGAACACTGAAGCTTTCTTT
TRBD1	NA	TRBJ1-2	TRBV7-9	CASSRQGVGGYTF	TGTGCCAGCAGCCGACAGGGGGTGGGTGGCTACACCTTC
NA	NA	TRBJ1-5	TRBV4-3	CASSQDKAGEFSNQPQHF	TGCGCCAGCAGCCAAGACAAGGCAGGGGAATTTAGCAATCAGCCCCAGCATTTT
NA	NA	TRBJ1-5	TRBV6-1	CAGGNFRERGQPQHF	TGTGCCGGCGGCAACTTCAGGGAAAGAGGTCAGCCCCAGCATTTT
NA	NA	TRBJ2-5	TRBV5-4	CASSQDRGRETQYF	TGTGCCAGCAGCCAAGACCGGGGAAGAGAGACCCAGTACTTC
TRBD1	NA	TRBJ2-7	TRBV4-3	CASSQRRGWDRGSYEQYF	TGCGCCAGCAGCCAACGACGAGGATGGGACAGGGGAAGCTACGAGCAGTACTTC